This T cell receptor beta chain appears in the sequencing data of a study of blood T cell repertoires in COVID-19. Study in general: Donors in the United States, Italy and Spain gave samples during acute or convalescent COVID-19. Sample material is recorded as cDNA or gDNA derived from T cells, B-cell-depleted T cells, or PBMCs.

Original handling: Quantification of nucleated cells was approximated via reference gene primer amplification. TCRdb's copy holds only in-frame clones and misses some; the assay was immunoSEQ multiplex PCR. The V and J calls and the clone size are those of that table, but D and trimming were determined from the DNA. The sample has under 150,000 clones; about 85% are singletons. Losses at the gene ends were 5 bases for V and 0 bases for J; bases not matched to a gene: 5. The CDR3 extends over 15 amino acids. Germline loops: CDR1 KGHSH, CDR2 LQKENI. Sequenced material: peripheral blood. The chain combines TRBV18 with TRBJ2-7; TRBD1 matches 9 bases. The source is a man in his 70s with acute or convalescent COVID-19. CDR3 loop: CASSTTGGFSYEQYF. DNA for the CDR3: TGTGCCAGCTCAACGACAGGGGGATTCTCCTACGAGCAGTACTTC.